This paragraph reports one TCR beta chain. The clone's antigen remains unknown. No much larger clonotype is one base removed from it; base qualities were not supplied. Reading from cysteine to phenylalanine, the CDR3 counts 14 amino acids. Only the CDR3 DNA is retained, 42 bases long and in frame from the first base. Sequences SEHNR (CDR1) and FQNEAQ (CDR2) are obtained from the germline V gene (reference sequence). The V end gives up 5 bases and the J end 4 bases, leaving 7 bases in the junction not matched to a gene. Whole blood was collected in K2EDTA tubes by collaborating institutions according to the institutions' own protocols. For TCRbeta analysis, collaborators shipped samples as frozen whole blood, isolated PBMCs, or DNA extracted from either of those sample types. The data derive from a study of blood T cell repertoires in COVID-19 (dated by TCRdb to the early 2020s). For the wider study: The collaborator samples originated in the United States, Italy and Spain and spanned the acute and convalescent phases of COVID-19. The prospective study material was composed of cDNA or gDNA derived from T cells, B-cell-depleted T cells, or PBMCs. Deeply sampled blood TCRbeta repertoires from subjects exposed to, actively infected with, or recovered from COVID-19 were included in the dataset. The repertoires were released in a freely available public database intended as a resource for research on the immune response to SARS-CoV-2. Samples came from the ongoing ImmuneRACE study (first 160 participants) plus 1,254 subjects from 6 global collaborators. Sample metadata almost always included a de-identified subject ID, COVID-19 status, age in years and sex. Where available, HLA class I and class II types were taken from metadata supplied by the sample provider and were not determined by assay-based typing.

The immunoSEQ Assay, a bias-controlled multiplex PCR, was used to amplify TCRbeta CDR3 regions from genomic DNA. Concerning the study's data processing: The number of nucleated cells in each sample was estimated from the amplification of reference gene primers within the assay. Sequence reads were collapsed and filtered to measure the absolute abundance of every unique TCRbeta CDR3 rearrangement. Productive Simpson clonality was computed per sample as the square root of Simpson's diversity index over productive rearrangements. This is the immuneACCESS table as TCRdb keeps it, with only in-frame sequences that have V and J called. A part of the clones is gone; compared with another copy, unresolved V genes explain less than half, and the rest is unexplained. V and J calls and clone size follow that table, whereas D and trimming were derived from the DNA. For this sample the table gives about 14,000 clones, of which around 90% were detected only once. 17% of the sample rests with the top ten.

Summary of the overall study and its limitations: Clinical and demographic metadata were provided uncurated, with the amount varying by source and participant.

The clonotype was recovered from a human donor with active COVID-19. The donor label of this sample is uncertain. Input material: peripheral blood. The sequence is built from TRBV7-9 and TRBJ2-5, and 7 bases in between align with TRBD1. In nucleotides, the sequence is TGTGCCAGCAGCCCTCGACAGGGTGGAGAGACCCAGTACTTC. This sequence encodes CASSPRQGGETQYF.